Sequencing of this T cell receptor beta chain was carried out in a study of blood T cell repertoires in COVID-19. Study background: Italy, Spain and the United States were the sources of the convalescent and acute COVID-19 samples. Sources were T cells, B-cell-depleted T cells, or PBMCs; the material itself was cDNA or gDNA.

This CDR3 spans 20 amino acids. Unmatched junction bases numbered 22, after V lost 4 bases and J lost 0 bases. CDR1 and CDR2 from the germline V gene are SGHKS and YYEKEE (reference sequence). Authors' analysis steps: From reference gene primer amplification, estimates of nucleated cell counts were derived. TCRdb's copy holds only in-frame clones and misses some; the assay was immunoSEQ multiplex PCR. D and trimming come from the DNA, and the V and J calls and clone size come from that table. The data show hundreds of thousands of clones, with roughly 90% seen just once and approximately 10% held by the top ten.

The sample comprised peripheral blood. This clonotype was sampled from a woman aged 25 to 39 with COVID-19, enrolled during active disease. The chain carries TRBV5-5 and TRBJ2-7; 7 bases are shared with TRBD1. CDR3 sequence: CASSLPGVGGPTPNSYEQYF. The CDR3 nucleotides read TGTGCCAGCAGCCTCCCCGGGGTAGGGGGCCCAACTCCTAACTCCTACGAGCAGTACTTC.